This TCR beta chain was identified during a study of human T cells and chemical hapten exposure. J gave up 5 bases and V 8 bases, and 2 bases lay outside the gene matches. Germline CDR1 is SGHVS and CDR2 is FNYEAQ. CDR3 length: 12 residues. Time point given: patch test 1, 2 weeks after DPC sensitization. Treatment indicated: therapeutic diphenylcyclopropenone sensitization with weekly scalp DPC. TCRdb reprocessed the RACE reads via MiXCR and lists one record per CDR3 protein. The sample includes fewer than 200,000 distinct CDR3 sequences, approximately 20% of them seen just once. The clonotype was recovered from a woman in her forties or fifties with alopecia areata. Some clones in this sample may be carry-over from other donors' samples. The specimen was whole blood, collected in connection with sensitization to the hapten diphenylcyclopropenone (DPC). The chain carries TRBV7-6 and TRBJ2-2; 7 nucleotides align to TRBD2. The DNA for the CDR3 is TGTGCCAGCGGGGAGGGGACCGGGGAGCTGTTTTTT. It yields the protein CASGEGTGELFF.